These 8 T cell receptor beta chains were sequenced from one sample in a study of Ad26.COV2.S vaccination and SARS-CoV-2 variants. The repertoire was sequenced with immunoSEQ multiplex PCR; TCRdb's copy has only in-frame clones and lacks some. The sample lists roughly 410,000 clones; around four fifths were seen once. The treatment is: about 20 received Ad26.COV2.S at low or high dose, single or two shots; about five received placebo; per-sample allocation not given. Each sample was drawn 63 days after the first injection (of vaccine or placebo). The source was peripheral blood, collected in a trial of Ad26.COV2.S vaccine versus placebo. The receptor source for this set is a person between 18 and 65 years old who received the Ad26.COV2.S COVID-19 vaccine or a placebo.

The rearrangement uses TRBV5-5 and TRBJ2-7; 9 positions agree with TRBD1. V was clipped by 2 bases and J by 0 bases; unmatched bases: 6. CDR3 length equals 16 residues. Germline CDR1 reads SGHKS; CDR2 reads YYEKEE (reference sequence). The CDR3 loop is CASSFERDRDSYEQYF. CDR3 bases: TGTGCCAGCAGCTTTGAACGGGACAGGGACTCCTACGAGCAGTACTTC.

This chain joins TRBV5-1 and TRBJ2-1; the D is unclear. Germline CDR1 SGHRS, CDR2 YFSETQ. CDR3 length: 15 amino acids. Between the trimmed V and J ends, which lost 2 bases and 0 bases, there was a span of 9 bases. Here the CDR3 reads CASSFASSSYNEQFF. DNA for the CDR3: TGCGCCAGCAGCTTTGCCTCGAGCTCCTACAATGAGCAGTTCTTC.

The chain employs TRBV19 and TRBJ2-7; D is tentatively TRBD1 or TRBD2 (5 bases each). Trimming shortened V by 10 bases and J by 5 bases, and 24 bases separated the two germline ends. Per germline, CDR1 LNHDA and CDR2 SQIVND (reference sequence). The CDR3 is 15 residues long. CDR3 sequence (DNA): TGTGCCACCTCGGTCGGGGCAGGGTGGACCGACGAGCAGTACTTC. This gives the protein CATSVGAGWTDEQYF.

The rearrangement uses TRBV6-6 and TRBJ1-1, with 8 bases lining up with TRBD1. There are 14 residues in the CDR3. The J segment lost 6 bases and the V segment lost 6 bases, leaving 9 bases of the junction unmatched. Germline CDR1 reads MNHNY; CDR2 reads SVGAGI (reference sequence). CDR3 residues: CASRTGQGFAEAFF. DNA of the CDR3: TGTGCCAGCAGGACAGGACAGGGTTTCGCTGAAGCTTTCTTT.

The rearrangement joins TRBV9 to TRBJ1-1; D call uncertain. The germline V gene encodes CDR1 SGDLS and CDR2 YYNGEE. The CDR3 has 15 residues. V lost 0 bases, J lost 0 bases, and 9 bases lay in between. This chain's CDR3 is CASSVVADLNTEAFF. CDR3 DNA: TGTGCCAGCAGCGTAGTGGCAGATTTGAACACTGAAGCTTTCTTT. Full variable domain (outside the CDR3, taken from reference TRBV9 and TRBJ1-1): DSGVTQTPKHLITATGQRVTLRCSPRSGDLSVYWYQQSLDQGLQFLIQYYNGEERAKGNILERFSAQQFPDLHSELNLSSLELGDSALYFCASSVVADLNTEAFFGQGTRLTVV.

The sample holds a few counts of this clone. The chain is built from TRBV5-5 and TRBJ1-2, with a weak D call TRBD1 (6 bases). Trimming cost V 0 bases and J 5 bases, with 17 bases left between them. Germline loops: CDR1 SGHKS, CDR2 YYEKEE (reference sequence). The CDR3 has 16 amino acids. This CDR3 reads CASSLAAGHLFYGYTF. CDR3 bases: TGTGCCAGCAGCTTGGCGGCGGGACACTTATTTTATGGCTACACCTTC.

The chain links TRBV3-1 (or the pseudogene TRBV3-2) to TRBJ1-3, with 8 positions matching TRBD1. The germline CDR1 and CDR2 sequences are LGHDT and YNNKEL (reference sequence). This CDR3 has 19 amino acids. Trimming removed 3 bases from V and 1 base from J; junction bases left unmatched: 14. For the CDR3, the DNA is TGTGCCAGCAGCCATTACACAGGGGGTAATTATGGGTCTGGAAACACCATATATTTT. Its protein is CASSHYTGGNYGSGNTIYF.

This chain joins TRBV5-1 and TRBJ2-5; D might be TRBD1 (6 bases). Germline lookup yields CDR1 SGHRS and CDR2 YFSETQ. The CDR3 contains 15 residues. The V end was cut by 4 bases, the J end by 2 bases, with 15 bases between. CDR3 in DNA: TGCGCCAGCAGCCCGTCAACAGGGTGGCAAGAGACCCAGTACTTC. It encodes CASSPSTGWQETQYF.